A selection of T cell receptor beta chains follows, all from one sample in a study of post-analysis software for immune sequencing data. One entry per CDR3 protein results from TCRdb running MiXCR on the PCR reads. The table has hundreds of thousands of distinct CDR3 sequences, approximately 60% seen once. Sequencing was carried out using blood. The receptors originated from a girl aged 2-10 years with multiple sclerosis. Each CDR3 is given with its conserved first and last residue. Each record gives: D gene, V gene, clone size, J gene, CDR3 length, CDR3 DNA, CDR3 protein. A D gene is named only where the DNA matches it firmly. Size tells how often a clone was seen (once, few, many) or the class of an expanded clone, and some rows leave it out.

-	TRBV10-3	-	TRBJ1-5	14	TGTGCCATCAGTGAGTCAAGGGAAAATCAGCCCCAGCATTTT	CAISESRENQPQHF
-	TRBV6-1	-	TRBJ2-2	15	TGTGCCAGCAGTGACACGGGACAAAACACCGGGGAGCTGTTTTTT	CASSDTGQNTGELFF
-	TRBV5-1	-	TRBJ2-5	14	TGCGCCAGCAGCTTGGAGCATTTTGGGGAGACCCAGTACTTC	CASSLEHFGETQYF
-	TRBV10-3	-	TRBJ2-3	15	TGTGCCATCAGTGACCCATCGGCTAGTGCAGATACGCAGTATTTT	CAISDPSASADTQYF
-	TRBV9	-	TRBJ2-3	15	TGTGCCAGCAGCGTTAGGGGGGCCGTCGCAGATACGCAGTATTTT	CASSVRGAVADTQYF
TRBD2	TRBV7-6	-	TRBJ2-3	15	TGTGCCAGCAGCATAGCGGGGCGGGGTACAGATACGCAGTATTTT	CASSIAGRGTDTQYF
-	TRBV2	-	TRBJ1-5	13	TGTGCCAGCAGTGACGGAGCAAATCAGCCCCAGCATTTT	CASSDGANQPQHF
-	TRBV20-1	-	TRBJ2-5	16	TGCAGTGCTACTATGGCACGGCAGCCGCACTTAGAGACCCAGTACTTC	CSATMARQPHLETQYF
-	TRBV11-2	-	TRBJ2-1	13	TGTGCCAGCAGCTGGACCCTCGGCAGTGAGCAGTTCTTC	CASSWTLGSEQFF
-	TRBV15	-	TRBJ2-7	14	TGTGCCACCAGCGGACGCTATAGAACCTACGAGCAGTACTTC	CATSGRYRTYEQYF
-	TRBV5-1	-	TRBJ2-5	14	TGCGCCAGCGAACCCGGACCGCCAGGGGAGACCCAGTACTTC	CASEPGPPGETQYF
TRBD2	TRBV4-2	-	TRBJ2-3	17	TGTGCCAGCAGCCAAGGATCTAGCGGGGGAGTTGGAGATACGCAGTATTTT	CASSQGSSGGVGDTQYF
-	TRBV20-1	-	TRBJ2-7	13	TGCAGTGCGCCCGTGGGGACCCTCTACGAGCAGTACTTC	CSAPVGTLYEQYF
TRBD2	TRBV29-1	few	TRBJ2-1	17	TGCAGCGCAGGGACTAGCGGGAGGTTCCCCACCTACAATGAGCAGTTCTTC	CSAGTSGRFPTYNEQFF
-	TRBV20-1	-	TRBJ2-1	11	TGCAGTGCGGCAGATCGGGGTGAGCAGTTCTTC	CSAADRGEQFF
-	TRBV20-1	-	TRBJ1-5	15	TGCAGTGCTAGTCCGGTCTCGGGCTTCAATCAGCCCCAGCATTTT	CSASPVSGFNQPQHF
-	TRBV12-3/TRBV12-4	few	TRBJ1-1	14	TGTGCCAGCAGTCCCGGACCGTGGAACACTGAAGCTTTCTTT	CASSPGPWNTEAFF
TRBD1	TRBV5-1	-	TRBJ2-7	15	TGCGCCAGCAGCCCTCTGGGACAGGAGACCTACGAGCAGTACTTC	CASSPLGQETYEQYF
-	TRBV2	-	TRBJ2-3	10	TGTGCCAGCACCCAGGATACGCAGTATTTT	CASTQDTQYF
TRBD2	TRBV12-3/TRBV12-4	few	TRBJ2-3	14	TGTGCCAGCTCCCCCGGGGGGAGAGCAGATACGCAGTATTTT	CASSPGGRADTQYF
-	TRBV6-2/TRBV6-3	-	TRBJ2-1	11	TGTGCCAGCAGTTACCCCAACGAGCAGTTCTTC	CASSYPNEQFF
-	TRBV4-3	-	TRBJ2-3	19	TGCGCCAGCAGCCAAGATGAAGGTCGGTCAGGGTTCCGCACAGATACGCAGTATTTT	CASSQDEGRSGFRTDTQYF
-	TRBV10-3	-	TRBJ2-7	13	TGTGCCATCAAGGCGTTCCCTACCTACGAGCAGTACTTC	CAIKAFPTYEQYF
TRBD2	TRBV11-2	-	TRBJ2-7	17	TGTGCCAGCAGCTCTCACCGGACTAGCGGGAGGTCCTACGAGCAGTACTTC	CASSSHRTSGRSYEQYF
-	TRBV29-1	few	TRBJ2-7	13	TGCAGCGTTGAAGTTGGGGCTCCTTACGAGCAGTACTTC	CSVEVGAPYEQYF
-	TRBV12-3/TRBV12-4	-	TRBJ2-1	12	TGTGCCAGCACCCTCTCGGGGCCCGAGCAGTTCTTC	CASTLSGPEQFF
TRBD2	TRBV24-1	-	TRBJ2-1	17	TGTGCCACCAGTGCCGTAGTGACTAGCGGTGGCTACAATGAGCAGTTCTTC	CATSAVVTSGGYNEQFF
TRBD2	TRBV7-2	-	TRBJ2-1	14	TGTGCCAGCAGCTTTGCGGGGGGGCGGGATGAGCAGTTCTTC	CASSFAGGRDEQFF
-	TRBV29-1	-	TRBJ2-1	11	TGCAGCGTTGATGGAGGGGGTGAGCAGTTCTTC	CSVDGGGEQFF
-	TRBV7-2	-	TRBJ2-7	15	TGTGCCAGCAGCTTAGCGTATCAGCGAACCTACGAGCAGTACTTC	CASSLAYQRTYEQYF
TRBD2	TRBV7-9	-	TRBJ2-1	16	TGTGCCAGCAGCTTAGGAGAGGCGGGAGAAGGGAATGAGCAGTTCTTC	CASSLGEAGEGNEQFF
-	TRBV4-1	-	TRBJ1-1	15	TGCGCCAGCAGCCAAGAATCGATACCGAACACTGAAGCTTTCTTT	CASSQESIPNTEAFF
TRBD1	TRBV29-1	-	TRBJ1-2	12	TGCAGCACTCCAGGGGGTGGCTATGGCTACACCTTC	CSTPGGGYGYTF
-	TRBV7-3	-	TRBJ1-2	13	TGTGCCAGCAGCCCAGAGGGGTTAACTGGCTACACCTTC	CASSPEGLTGYTF
-	TRBV10-2	-	TRBJ1-2	13	TGCGCCAGCAGCCGGGACCTCTTCTATGGCTACACCTTC	CASSRDLFYGYTF